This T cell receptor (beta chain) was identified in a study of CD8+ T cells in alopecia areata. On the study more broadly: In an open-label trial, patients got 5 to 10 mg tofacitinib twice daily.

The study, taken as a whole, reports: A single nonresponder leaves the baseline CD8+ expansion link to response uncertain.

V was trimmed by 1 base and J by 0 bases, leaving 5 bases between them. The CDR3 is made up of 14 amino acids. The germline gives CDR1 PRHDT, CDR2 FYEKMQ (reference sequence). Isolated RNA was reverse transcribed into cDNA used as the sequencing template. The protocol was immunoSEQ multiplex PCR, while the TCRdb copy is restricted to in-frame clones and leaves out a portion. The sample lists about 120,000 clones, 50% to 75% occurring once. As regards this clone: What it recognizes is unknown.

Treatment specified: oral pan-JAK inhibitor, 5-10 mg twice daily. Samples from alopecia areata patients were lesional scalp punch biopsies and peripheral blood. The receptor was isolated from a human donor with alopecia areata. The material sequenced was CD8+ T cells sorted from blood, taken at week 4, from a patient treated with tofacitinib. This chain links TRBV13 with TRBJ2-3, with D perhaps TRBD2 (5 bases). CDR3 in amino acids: CASSLAGSTDTQYF. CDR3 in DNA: TGTGCCAGCAGCTTAGCGGGGAGCACAGATACGCAGTATTTT.